This T cell receptor (beta chain) was found in a study of T cell responses to AZD1222 COVID-19 vaccine. General study findings and limits: At baseline, seropositivity was found in only five or six AZD1222 recipients. Dominant at 160-218 and 743-854, vaccine-associated CD4 TCRs also spanned spike.

Here immunoSEQ multiplex PCR was the method, and the copy in TCRdb shows in-frame clones only, minus some. This sample has some 170,000 clones, with around 94% found just once. Germline CDR1 SGHTA, CDR2 FQGNSA. V lost 2 bases, J lost 0 bases, and 7 bases lay in between. This CDR3 has 14 amino acids. About this clone: Its antigen remains unknown.

This material consisted of peripheral blood, taken on day 0 of AZD1222 vaccination. The V gene is TRBV7-2, the J gene TRBJ2-5; D is unresolved. This TCR was sampled from an adult in good health. The CDR3: CASSLRMYQETQYF. CDR3 bases: TGTGCCAGCAGCTTAAGGATGTACCAAGAGACCCAGTACTTC.